This TCR beta chain derives from a study of metastatic and nonmetastatic thyroid tumors (dated by TCRdb to the early 2020s). With regard to the full study: For patients with malignant and with benign thyroid disease, the researchers compared repertoires between peripheral blood samples and tumor or nodule tissue samples.

The V end gives up 6 bases and the J end 6 bases, leaving 10 bases in the junction not matched to a gene. CDR3 length: 15 amino acids, cysteine to phenylalanine. This entry keeps only the CDR3 DNA: 45 bases, framed from base 1. The germline V gene provides CDR1 MNHNS and CDR2 SASEGT. No treatment had been received by any patient before thyroid surgery. Patient clinical samples collected from the early 2010s to the late 2010s were retrospectively analysed using T-cell receptor beta sequencing. This clone is characterized as large (0.1 to 1%). Its recognized antigen is unknown. Base qualities are not provided; no much larger clone lies one nucleotide away. The same CDR3 arises from other DNA sequences in this sample as well. Library generation was performed with PCR. For sequencing, an Illumina HiSeq 4000 was employed. High-throughput sequencing was used to profile the CDR3 region of the TCR beta-chain in every patient. From the authors' description of their analysis: Drawing on CDR3 differences between clinicopathological groups, the researchers built a classifier meant to tell apart patients with distant-metastatic papillary thyroid cancer. To measure repertoire diversity the researchers used the Shannon index, while the Morisita-Horn index served to gauge how similar the tumor and blood repertoires were. The public reads were reprocessed in TCRdb via fastp at Q25 and MiXCR, keeping in-frame beta chains. In this record, the V and J calls reflect TCRdb's handling and not the investigators' own analysis. The sample records 4,000 to 6,500 clones, just under 25% of which are singletons. 15% of the sample lies in the top ten.

Results the study describes overall, beyond this receptor: In both blood and tumor samples, malignant tumors were reported to have significantly higher TCR beta diversity than benign nodules.

Sequenced material: adjacent normal tissue. This sequence uses TRBV6-1 and TRBJ2-1; TRBD2 fits 8 bases in the junction. This clonotype originated in a female donor with papillary thyroid cancer or a benign thyroid nodule (not recorded which). Some clones in this sample may be carry-over from other donors' samples. The nucleotide sequence reads as follows: TGTGCCAGCAGCGCTTGGGCGGGGGGTACCAATGAGCAGTTCTTC. Protein translation: CASSAWAGGTNEQFF.